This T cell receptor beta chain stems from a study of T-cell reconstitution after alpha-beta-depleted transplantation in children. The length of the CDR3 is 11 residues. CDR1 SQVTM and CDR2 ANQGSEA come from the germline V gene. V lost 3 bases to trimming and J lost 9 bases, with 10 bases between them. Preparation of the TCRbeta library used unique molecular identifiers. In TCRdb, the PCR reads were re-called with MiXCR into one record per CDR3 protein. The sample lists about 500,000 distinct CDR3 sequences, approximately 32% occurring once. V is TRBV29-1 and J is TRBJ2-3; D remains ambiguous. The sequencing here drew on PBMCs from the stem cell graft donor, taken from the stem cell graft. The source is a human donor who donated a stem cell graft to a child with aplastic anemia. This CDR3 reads CSVDTYGTQYF. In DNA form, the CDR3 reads TGCAGCGTTGACACCTATGGGACGCAGTATTTT.